These 29 T cell receptor beta chains originate from one sample sequenced in a study of shared clonotypes between healthy human individuals. The assay was immunoSEQ multiplex PCR, and TCRdb's table has in-frame clones only and misses some. The data show under 1 million clones, 80% to 95% seen once. In the naive CD8 group, cells lacked CD45RO and were positively selected for CCR7, so terminally differentiated effector memory CD45RA+ cells were left out. Sequenced: naive CD8+ T cells sorted from blood. The receptors were gathered from a man in his thirties or forties in good health.

The chain couples TRBV7-9 to TRBJ2-7, with D possibly TRBD2 on 6 matching bases. The CDR3 is 15 residues long. The V end lost 5 bases, the J end lost 3 bases, and 17 bases lay between the germline ends. In germline, CDR1 is SEHNR, CDR2 FQNEAQ (reference sequence). DNA of the CDR3: TGTGCCAGCAGCCTAGGGGCTAGCGCGAACTACGAGCAGTACTTC. It yields the protein CASSLGASANYEQYF. The whole variable domain, remainder taken from reference TRBV7-9 and TRBJ2-7, is DTGVSQNPRHKITKRGQNVTFRCDPISEHNRLYWYRQTLGQGPEFLTYFQNEAQLEKSRLLSDRFSAERPKGSFSTLEIQRTEQGDSAMYLCASSLGASANYEQYFGPGTRLTVT.

The V call is TRBV15, the J call TRBJ1-3; D unclear. CDR3 length equals 15 residues. Germline lookup yields CDR1 LNHNV and CDR2 YYDKDF (reference sequence). The ends were cut back, 6 bases at V and 7 bases at J, with 19 bases in the middle. CDR3 region: CATRPKEAGVNTIYF. CDR3 in DNA: TGTGCCACCAGGCCGAAGGAGGCCGGGGTGAACACCATATATTTT.

The chain recombines TRBV27 with TRBJ2-7, with D maybe TRBD1 (6 bases). The CDR3 totals 16 residues. The V gene's germline CDR1 is MNHEY and CDR2 SMNVEV (reference sequence). The V end lost 5 bases, the J end lost 1 base, and 18 bases lay between the germline ends. CDR3 in amino acids: CASSPIMVGQSYEQYF. DNA for the CDR3: TGTGCCAGCAGTCCTATAATGGTCGGACAGTCCTACGAGCAGTACTTC.

About this clone: One end of the junction is discordant with germline, which a read error may explain. The identical CDR3 is also encoded by other nucleotide sequences in the sample. The J gene is TRBJ2-1, the V gene TRBV18, with TRBD2 as a possible D gene (6 bases). CDR3 size: 16 residues. Germline V lookup: CDR1 KGHSH, CDR2 LQKENI. CDR3 sequence: CASSPLPGEGYNEQFF. In DNA, the CDR3 is TGTGCTAGCTCACCACTTCCGGGAGAAGGCTACAATGAGCAGTTCTTC.

This chain uses TRBV27 with TRBJ1-5; TRBD1 might be the D (5 bases). The V end lost 2 bases, the J end lost 2 bases, and 13 bases lay between the germline ends. CDR1 and CDR2 (germline): MNHEY, SMNVEV (reference sequence). The CDR3 runs 16 residues. DNA of the CDR3: TGTGCCAGCAGTTTAGAGTACGGGGGGGGCAATCAGCCCCAGCATTTT. Residues: CASSLEYGGGNQPQHF.

The chain recombines TRBV5-1 with TRBJ2-1, with a weak D call TRBD2 (5 bases). CDR1 is SGHRS, CDR2 YFSETQ, per germline. The CDR3 consists of 18 residues. V was trimmed by 0 bases and J by 8 bases, leaving 24 bases between them. DNA of the CDR3: TGCGCCAGCAGCTTGGGGGGAGATCCTGACTGGGCTGGTCATGAGCAGTTCTTC. It is translated as CASSLGGDPDWAGHEQFF.

The J gene is TRBJ2-7, the V gene TRBV28; TRBD2 matches 16 bases. Germline CDR1 MDHEN, CDR2 SYDVKM. V lost 6 bases and J lost 6; bases outside the gene matches: 11. CDR3 length: 17 residues. CDR3 sequence: CASSPGLAGGLSPEQYF. The CDR3 bases are TGTGCCAGCAGCCCGGGACTAGCGGGAGGGCTTAGTCCCGAGCAGTACTTC.

The rearrangement uses TRBV9 and TRBJ2-7; D remains ambiguous. Germline V CDR1 and CDR2: SGDLS, YYNGEE. V lost 3 bases and J 0 bases, leaving 7 bases between the germline ends. The CDR3 runs to 13 residues. The CDR3 sequence: CASSASSSYEQYF. CDR3 coding DNA: TGTGCCAGCAGCGCGAGTTCCTCCTACGAGCAGTACTTC.

The table lists this clone with many counts. The CDR3 region is CASSQDMQVYGYTF. The DNA of the CDR3 is TGCGCCAGCAGCCAAGATATGCAGGTTTATGGCTACACCTTC. The chain couples TRBV4-1 to TRBJ1-2; D is undetermined. This CDR3 region has 14 residues. V gave up 0 bases and J gave up 5 bases, with 10 bases separating them. CDR1 MGHRA and CDR2 YSYEKL come from the germline V gene.

This sequence joins TRBV5-6 and TRBJ2-3; no clear D. Germline CDR1 is SGHDT and CDR2 is YYEEEE. V was clipped by 4 bases and J by 5 bases, with 14 bases between them. The CDR3 consists of 14 residues. CDR3 in amino acids: CASSPVVMKDTQYF. The DNA of the CDR3 is TGTGCCAGCAGCCCCGTCGTCATGAAAGATACGCAGTATTTT.

This chain links TRBV27 with TRBJ2-1; 7 bases are a match to TRBD1. This CDR3 has 14 amino acids. Per germline, CDR1 MNHEY and CDR2 SMNVEV (reference sequence). The V gene end was trimmed by 6 bases and the J gene end by 7 bases; junction bases not matched to a gene: 9. CDR3 in amino acids: CASSPGQRPNEQFF. The DNA for the CDR3 is TGTGCCAGCAGCCCGGGACAGAGACCGAATGAGCAGTTCTTC.

The chain has TRBV13 and TRBJ1-1; D is ambiguous. This CDR3 has 15 residues. V shed 1 base and J shed 0 bases, with 9 bases lying between them. CDR1 and CDR2 from the germline V gene are PRHDT and FYEKMQ (reference sequence). The CDR3 DNA sequence: TGTGCCAGCAGCTTAGTTTGGGGTATGAACACTGAAGCTTTCTTT. Protein sequence: CASSLVWGMNTEAFF.

This sequence joins TRBV7-2 and TRBJ2-1; TRBD2 agrees at 13 bases. This CDR3 comprises 17 residues. V lost 1 base and J lost 4; bases outside the gene matches: 4. CDR1 SGHTA and CDR2 FQGNSA come from the germline V gene. CDR3 nucleotide sequence: TGTGCCAGCAGCTTAGGAAGACTAGCGGGAGGATACAATGAGCAGTTCTTC. Protein sequence: CASSLGRLAGGYNEQFF.

The V call is TRBV29-1, the J call TRBJ2-1; the D is unclear. CDR1 is SQVTM and CDR2 is ANQGSEA in the germline V gene. V lost 8 bases and J 0 bases, leaving 11 bases between the germline ends. CDR3 length: 13 amino acids. The CDR3 region is CSLSRSSYNEQFF. CDR3 nucleotides: TGCAGCCTTAGTAGGAGCTCCTACAATGAGCAGTTCTTC.

This clone has only one observation. The rearrangement uses TRBV19 and TRBJ1-5; no clear D. Germline assignment: CDR1 LNHDA and CDR2 SQIVND (reference sequence). Between the trimmed V and J ends, which lost 1 base and 5 bases, there was a span of 9 bases. The CDR3 has 14 residues. CDR3 in amino acids: CASSIVLRDQPQHF. CDR3 bases: TGTGCCAGTAGTATAGTCCTTAGGGATCAGCCCCAGCATTTT.

This clone was picked up a small number of times. The CDR3 coding sequence is TGTGCCAGCAGCGTCGGGACTAGCGGGGAGCAGTTCTTC. The encoded protein is CASSVGTSGEQFF. The chain joins TRBV11-3 to TRBJ2-1; 12 bases fit TRBD2. V shed 5 bases and J 10 bases; nucleotides not matched to a gene: 3. CDR1 and CDR2 from the germline V gene are SGHNT and YENEEA. The length of the CDR3 is 13 residues.

The chain combines TRBV9 with TRBJ2-6; D perhaps matches TRBD2 (5 bases). The V gene's germline CDR1 is SGDLS and CDR2 YYNGEE. The CDR3 covers 18 residues. The germline V and J ends were trimmed by 0 bases and 1 base, with 14 bases remaining between them. CDR3 amino acids: CASSVGGSPLSGANVLTF. In DNA form, the CDR3 reads TGTGCCAGCAGCGTAGGAGGGAGCCCCCTATCTGGGGCCAACGTCCTGACTTTC.

The chain joins TRBV7-6 to TRBJ2-7; tentatively, D is TRBD2 (6 bases). There are 14 residues in the CDR3. Germline values: CDR1 SGHVS, CDR2 FNYEAQ. V dropped 2 bases and J dropped 6 bases, with 14 bases sitting between them. The CDR3 loop reads CASSLFGQGGEQYF. In nucleotides, the CDR3 is TGTGCCAGCAGCTTATTCGGTCAGGGAGGCGAGCAGTACTTC. Supplemented by reference TRBV7-6 and TRBJ2-7, the full variable domain reads GAGVSQSPRYKVTKRGQDVALRCDPISGHVSLYWYRQALGQGPEFLTYFNYEAQQDKSGLPNDRFSAERPEGSISTLTIQRTEQRDSAMYRCASSLFGQGGEQYFGPGTRLTVT.

CDR3 protein: CASSQDRGGSRYEQYF. DNA for the CDR3: TGCGCCAGCAGCCAAGATCGGGGCGGGAGCCGCTACGAGCAGTACTTC. The chain has TRBV4-3 and TRBJ2-7; the match to TRBD2 covers 7 bases. In germline, CDR1 is LGHNA, CDR2 YSLEER. The CDR3 is 16 amino acids. With V trimmed by 0 bases and J by 3 bases, 8 bases remained unmatched.

The rearrangement links TRBV5-1 to TRBJ2-3, with 7 bases that match TRBD2. The germline V gene has CDR1 SGHRS and CDR2 YFSETQ. V lost 3 bases and J lost 3; bases outside the gene matches: 13. This CDR3 spans 17 amino acids. This chain's CDR3 is CASSSTAAGDGTDTQYF. The CDR3, as DNA: TGCGCCAGCAGCTCGACTGCTGCGGGAGATGGAACAGATACGCAGTATTTT.

This clone has a single count. The chain recombines TRBV7-2 with TRBJ2-7; TRBD2 is a possible D gene (6 bases). CDR1 SGHTA and CDR2 FQGNSA come from the germline V gene. This CDR3 has 12 amino acids. V lost 4 bases and J lost 7, with 11 bases in between. The DNA for the CDR3 is TGTGCCAGCAGCTGGAAGGCGGGGGAGCAGTACTTC. It is translated as CASSWKAGEQYF.

V is TRBV27 and J is TRBJ2-6; 7 bases agree with TRBD1. J was trimmed by 4 bases and V by 3 bases; bases with no gene match: 6. CDR3 length: 16 amino acids. The germline gives CDR1 MNHEY, CDR2 SMNVEV (reference sequence). In DNA form, the CDR3 reads TGTGCCAGCAGTTTTATAGGGGGCACAGGGGCCAACGTCCTGACTTTC. It specifies CASSFIGGTGANVLTF.

This clone was detected once. The CDR3 DNA reads as TGTGCCAGCAGCGAGACGGGACACCTCCTGTACGAGCAGTACTTC. The encoded protein is CASSETGHLLYEQYF. V gene TRBV7-9 combines with J gene TRBJ2-7, with D perhaps TRBD1 (6 bases). Trimming removed 5 bases from V and 4 bases from J, with 18 bases in between. Germline V gives CDR1 SEHNR, CDR2 FQNEAQ (reference sequence). CDR3 length equals 15 residues. Full variable domain (outside the CDR3, taken from reference TRBV7-9 and TRBJ2-7): DTGVSQNPRHKITKRGQNVTFRCDPISEHNRLYWYRQTLGQGPEFLTYFQNEAQLEKSRLLSDRFSAERPKGSFSTLEIQRTEQGDSAMYLCASSETGHLLYEQYFGPGTRLTVT.

The chain couples TRBV27 to TRBJ2-7; 9 bases fit TRBD2. The CDR3 is 15 residues long. Germline trimming cut 5 bases from V and 2 bases from J; bases unmatched to any gene: 7. Germline V lookup: CDR1 MNHEY, CDR2 SMNVEV (reference sequence). Here the CDR3 reads CASSPGLAIAYEQYF. The CDR3 region has the DNA TGTGCCAGCAGTCCCGGACTAGCGATAGCCTACGAGCAGTACTTC.

J is TRBJ1-2 and V is TRBV29-1; the match to TRBD1 covers 7 bases. This CDR3 is built from 13 residues. CDR1 SQVTM and CDR2 ANQGSEA come from the germline V gene. V trimming: 3 bases; J trimming: 8 bases; junction bases outside the gene matches: 9. The CDR3 protein is CSVDWDSVEGYTF. For the CDR3, the DNA is TGCAGCGTTGACTGGGACAGTGTGGAAGGCTACACCTTC.

The chain couples TRBV6-1 to TRBJ1-2, with D hard to call. This CDR3 contains 13 residues. Looked up from germline, CDR1 is MNHNS and CDR2 is SASEGT. V lost 3 bases, J lost 2 bases, and 7 bases lay in between. The chain's CDR3 is CASSDMGNYGYTF. CDR3 DNA sequence: TGTGCCAGCAGTGATATGGGCAACTATGGCTACACCTTC.

This sequence joins TRBV7-9 and TRBJ2-5, with 8 positions matching TRBD1. CDR1 and CDR2 (germline): SEHNR, FQNEAQ (reference sequence). The V gene end was trimmed by 5 bases and the J gene end by 2 bases; junction bases not matched to a gene: 10. CDR3 length: 16 residues. CDR3 DNA: TGTGCCAGCAGCCATCGACAGGGGCAGGGACAAGAGACCCAGTACTTC. This translates into CASSHRQGQGQETQYF.

This chain links TRBV7-9 with TRBJ2-7; TRBD1 is a possible D gene (6 bases). This CDR3 has 17 amino acids. From germline, CDR1 is SEHNR and CDR2 FQNEAQ (reference sequence). V gave up 0 bases and J gave up 4 bases, with 19 bases separating them. CDR3: CASSLASGDTFPYEQYF. The CDR3 region has the DNA TGTGCCAGCAGCTTAGCTTCTGGGGACACCTTCCCATACGAGCAGTACTTC.

The chain joins TRBV5-6 to TRBJ2-5; TRBD2 aligns across 11 bases. This CDR3 comprises 15 residues. Trimming took 4 bases from V and 4 from J; bases not matched to a gene: 6. Germline V gives CDR1 SGHDT, CDR2 YYEEEE. The CDR3: CASSPGLAVGETQYF. In DNA form, the CDR3 reads TGTGCCAGCAGCCCGGGACTAGCGGTGGGAGAGACCCAGTACTTC.